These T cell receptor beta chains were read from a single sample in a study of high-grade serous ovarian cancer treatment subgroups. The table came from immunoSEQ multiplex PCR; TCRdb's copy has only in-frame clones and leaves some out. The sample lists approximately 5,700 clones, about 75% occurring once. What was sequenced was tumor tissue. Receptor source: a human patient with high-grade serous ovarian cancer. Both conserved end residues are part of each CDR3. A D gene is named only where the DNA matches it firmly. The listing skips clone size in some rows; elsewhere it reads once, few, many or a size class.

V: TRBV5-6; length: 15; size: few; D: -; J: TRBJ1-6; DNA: TGTGCCAGCAGCTTGGGGACAGCTATTGATTCACCCCTCCACTTT; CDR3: CASSLGTAIDSPLHF
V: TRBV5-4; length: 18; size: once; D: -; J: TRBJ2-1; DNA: TGTGCCGGACTCACTCGAGATATGGGTTTCCCTCGAGGGAATGAGCAGTTCTTC; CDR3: CAGLTRDMGFPRGNEQFF
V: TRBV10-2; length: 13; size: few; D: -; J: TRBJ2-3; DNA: TGCGCCAGCGGGGCTAGCCCTAGGGATACGCAGTATTTT; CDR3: CASGASPRDTQYF
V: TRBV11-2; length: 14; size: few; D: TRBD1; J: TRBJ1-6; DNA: TGTGCCAGCAGCTGGACAGGCCAATCGACACCCCTCCACTTT; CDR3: CASSWTGQSTPLHF
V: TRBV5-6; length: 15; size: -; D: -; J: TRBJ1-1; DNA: TGTGCCAGCAGCTTGGTTAGGGGAAAGGGGACTGAAGCTTTCTTT; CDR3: CASSLVRGKGTEAFF
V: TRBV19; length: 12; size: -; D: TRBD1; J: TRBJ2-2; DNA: TGTGCCAGTAGTATGACAGGGGTAGAGCTGTTTTTT; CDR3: CASSMTGVELFF
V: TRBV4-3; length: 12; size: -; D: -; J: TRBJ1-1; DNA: TGCGCCAGCAGGGGGGGGGCAGGTGAAGCTTTCTTT; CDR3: CASRGGAGEAFF
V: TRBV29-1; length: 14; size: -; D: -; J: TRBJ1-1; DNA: TGCAGCGTTGAAGATCAGGTGGGAAGCACTGAAGCTTTCTTT; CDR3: CSVEDQVGSTEAFF
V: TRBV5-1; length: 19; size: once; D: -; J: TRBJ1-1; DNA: TGCGCCAGCAGCTCTGGGGTAACGGGGGCCTATGGGATGAACACTGAAGCTTTCTTT; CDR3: CASSSGVTGAYGMNTEAFF
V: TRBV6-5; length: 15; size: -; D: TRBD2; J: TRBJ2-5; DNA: TGTGCCAGCAGTTACTCAACTAGCGGTGAAGAGACCCAGTACTTC; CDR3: CASSYSTSGEETQYF
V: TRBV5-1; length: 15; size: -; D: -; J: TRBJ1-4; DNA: TGCGCCAGCAGCGCTACAGGGTCTACTAATGAAAAACTGTTTTTT; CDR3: CASSATGSTNEKLFF
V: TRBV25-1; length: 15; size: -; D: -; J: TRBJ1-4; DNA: TGTGCCAGCAGTCCCCAGGGTCCAACTAATGAAAAACTGTTTTTT; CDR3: CASSPQGPTNEKLFF
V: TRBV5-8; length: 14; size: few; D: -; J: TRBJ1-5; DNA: TGTGCCAGCAGCCACAGGGACCCCAATCAGCCCCAGCATTTT; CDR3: CASSHRDPNQPQHF
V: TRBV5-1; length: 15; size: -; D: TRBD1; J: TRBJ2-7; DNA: TGCGCCAGCAGCTTGGCCGGGACAGGGACCTACGAGCAGTACTTC; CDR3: CASSLAGTGTYEQYF
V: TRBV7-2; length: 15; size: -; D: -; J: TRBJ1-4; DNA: TGTGCCAGCAGCTTAGATTTAGCAACTAATGAAAAACTGTTTTTT; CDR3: CASSLDLATNEKLFF
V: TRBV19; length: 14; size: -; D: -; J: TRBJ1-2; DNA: TGTGCCAGTAGTATCAGCTTGGGGGATCATGGCTACACCTTC; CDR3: CASSISLGDHGYTF
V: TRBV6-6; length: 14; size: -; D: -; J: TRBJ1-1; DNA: TGTGCCAGCAGTTACAGGAGGGGCGGAACTGAAGCTTTCTTT; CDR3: CASSYRRGGTEAFF
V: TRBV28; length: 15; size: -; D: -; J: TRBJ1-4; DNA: TGTGCCAGCAGGGAGGTGGGGGCGCGGGACGAAAAACTGTTTTTT; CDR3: CASREVGARDEKLFF
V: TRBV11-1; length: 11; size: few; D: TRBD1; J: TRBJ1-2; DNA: TGTGCCAGCAGCGAGCGACAGGGGCTCACCTTC; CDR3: CASSERQGLTF
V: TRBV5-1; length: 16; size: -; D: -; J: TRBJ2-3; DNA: TGCGCCAGCAGCTTGGAGGGACAACCTAGCACAGATACGCAGTATTTT; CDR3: CASSLEGQPSTDTQYF
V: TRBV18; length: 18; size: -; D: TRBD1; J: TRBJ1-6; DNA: TGTGCCAGCAGGGACAGGTTCGAAGGGGGCTCCTATAATTCACCCCTCCACTTT; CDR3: CASRDRFEGGSYNSPLHF
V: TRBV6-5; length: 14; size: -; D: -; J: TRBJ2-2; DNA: TGTGCCAGCAGTTACTCAATGGAAACCGGGGAGCTGTTTTTT; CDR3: CASSYSMETGELFF
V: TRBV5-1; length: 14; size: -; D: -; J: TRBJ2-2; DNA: TGCGCCAGCAGCTTGGGGGGAAACACCGGGGAGCTGTTTTTT; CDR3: CASSLGGNTGELFF
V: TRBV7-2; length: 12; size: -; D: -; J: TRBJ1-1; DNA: TGTGCCAGCAGCCTTATGAACACTGAAGCTTTCTTT; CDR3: CASSLMNTEAFF
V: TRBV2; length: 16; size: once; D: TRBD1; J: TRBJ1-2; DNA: TGTGCCAGCAAAGGGACCCGAGGACAGGGCATTGAGGGCTACACCTTC; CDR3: CASKGTRGQGIEGYTF
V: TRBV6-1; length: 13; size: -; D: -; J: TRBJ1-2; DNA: TGTGCCAGCAGTGTCGACCAGGGTTGGAGCTACACCTTC; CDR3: CASSVDQGWSYTF
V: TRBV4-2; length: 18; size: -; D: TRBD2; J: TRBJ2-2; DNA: TGTGCCAGCAGCCAAAGCTTAGGGCTAGCGGGGGGGGACGGGGAGCTGTTTTTT; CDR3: CASSQSLGLAGGDGELFF
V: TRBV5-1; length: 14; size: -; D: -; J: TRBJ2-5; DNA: TGCGCCAGCAGACGAAGTCGTTCGCAAGAGACCCAGTACTTC; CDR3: CASRRSRSQETQYF
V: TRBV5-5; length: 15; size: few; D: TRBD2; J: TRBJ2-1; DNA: TGTGCCAGCAGCTCCATAGCGGGGGGGTCGGATGAGCAGTTCTTC; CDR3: CASSSIAGGSDEQFF
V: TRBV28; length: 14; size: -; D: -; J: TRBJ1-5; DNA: TGTGCCAGCAGTGGGTACGAAGTCGGTCAGCCCCAGCATTTT; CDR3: CASSGYEVGQPQHF
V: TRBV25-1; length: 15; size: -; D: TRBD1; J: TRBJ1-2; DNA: TGTGCCAGCAGTGGCCGGGACAGGGACTTCTATGGCTACACCTTC; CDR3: CASSGRDRDFYGYTF
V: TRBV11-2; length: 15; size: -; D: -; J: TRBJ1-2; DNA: TGTGCCAGCAGCTTAGTCAAACAGAGCCCCTATGGCTACACCTTC; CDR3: CASSLVKQSPYGYTF
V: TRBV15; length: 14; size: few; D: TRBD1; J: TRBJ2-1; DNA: TGTGCCACCAGCAGAGGGACAGGGTTTGGTGAGCAGTTCTTC; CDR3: CATSRGTGFGEQFF
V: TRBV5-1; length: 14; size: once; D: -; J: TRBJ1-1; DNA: TGCGCCAGCAGCTCCTACAGGGATAACACTGAAGCTTTCTTT; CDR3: CASSSYRDNTEAFF
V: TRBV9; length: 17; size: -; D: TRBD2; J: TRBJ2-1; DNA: TGTGCCAGCAGCGTAGAAGAGGGACTAGCGGATTACAATGAGCAGTTCTTC; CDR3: CASSVEEGLADYNEQFF
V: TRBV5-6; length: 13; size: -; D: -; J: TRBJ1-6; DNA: TGTGCCAGCAGCTCGCCAACAAATTCACCCCTCCACTTT; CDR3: CASSSPTNSPLHF
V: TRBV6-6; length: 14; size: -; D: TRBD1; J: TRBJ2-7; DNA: TGTGCCAGCAGTCTAAGGGACAGGGGCTACGAGCAGTACTTC; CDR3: CASSLRDRGYEQYF
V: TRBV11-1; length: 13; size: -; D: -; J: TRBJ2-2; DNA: TGTGCCAGCAGCTCCCCCGGGGACGGGGAGCTGTTTTTT; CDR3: CASSSPGDGELFF
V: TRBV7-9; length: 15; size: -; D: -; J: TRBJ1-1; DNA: TGTGCCAGCAGCTTAGGTAGGGCGTGGGACACTGAAGCTTTCTTT; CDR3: CASSLGRAWDTEAFF
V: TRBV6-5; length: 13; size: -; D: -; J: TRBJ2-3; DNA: TGTGCCAGCGCAGGGGGGCTGGCAGATACGCAGTATTTT; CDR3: CASAGGLADTQYF
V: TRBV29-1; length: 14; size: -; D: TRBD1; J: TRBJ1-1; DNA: TGCAGCGTTGACAGGGGGCGATTTAGCACTGAAGCTTTCTTT; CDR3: CSVDRGRFSTEAFF
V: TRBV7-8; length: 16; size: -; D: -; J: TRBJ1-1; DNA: TGTGCCAGCAGCTTAGGATACAGGGATGGGGACACTGAAGCTTTCTTT; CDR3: CASSLGYRDGDTEAFF
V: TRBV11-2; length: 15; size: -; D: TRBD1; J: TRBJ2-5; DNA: TGTGCCAGCAGCTCCAGCGGGACAGGGGAAGAGACCCAGTACTTC; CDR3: CASSSSGTGEETQYF
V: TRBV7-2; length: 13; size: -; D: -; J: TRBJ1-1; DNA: TGTGCCAGCAGCTTAATGGGGTTCACTGAAGCTTTCTTT; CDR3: CASSLMGFTEAFF
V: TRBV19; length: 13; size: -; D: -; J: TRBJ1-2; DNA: TGTGCCAGTAGTCTGCAGGTGGGCTATGGCTACACCTTC; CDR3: CASSLQVGYGYTF
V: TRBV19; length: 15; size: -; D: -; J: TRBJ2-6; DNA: TGTGCCAGTAGTATAACGAGCTCTGGGGCCAACGTCCTGACTTTC; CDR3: CASSITSSGANVLTF
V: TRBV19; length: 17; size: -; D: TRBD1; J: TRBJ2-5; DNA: TGTGCCAGTAGTCTGGGACAGGGGCGAAGCGGAAGGCAGACCCAGTACTTC; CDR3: CASSLGQGRSGRQTQYF
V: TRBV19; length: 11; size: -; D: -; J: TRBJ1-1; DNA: TGTGCCAGTAGTATGGGTGGGGAAGCTTTCTTT; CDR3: CASSMGGEAFF
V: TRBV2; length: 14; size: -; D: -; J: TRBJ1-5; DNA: TGTGCCAGCAGAGCGTCACAGGGTTGGCAGCCCCAGCATTTT; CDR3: CASRASQGWQPQHF